The 10 T cell receptor beta chains in this list originate from one sample, sequenced in a study of human T cells and chemical hapten exposure. One entry per CDR3 protein, called by TCRdb with MiXCR from the RACE reads. The sample includes 300,000 to 400,000 distinct CDR3 sequences, around 5.5% of them seen just once. The time point is: pre-sensitization, week 0. The treatment denotes: therapeutic diphenylcyclopropenone sensitization with weekly scalp DPC. The sample here was whole blood, taken in connection with sensitization to the hapten diphenylcyclopropenone (DPC). Receptor source: a woman between 45 and 60 years old with alopecia areata. Some clones in this sample may be carry-over from other donors' samples.

The chain has TRBV7-2 and TRBJ2-7; TRBD1 agrees at 10 bases. Unmatched junction bases numbered 5, after V lost 1 base and J lost 5 bases. Germline V gene lookup returns CDR1 SGHTA and CDR2 FQGNSA. The CDR3 is made up of 15 amino acids. The DNA of the CDR3 is TGTGCCAGCAGCTTAGGACAGGGGGCGATCGACGAGCAGTACTTC. Protein product: CASSLGQGAIDEQYF.

This clonotype has just a few counts. J is TRBJ2-5 and V is TRBV7-9; no clear D gene. CDR3 size: 15 residues. Germline V gene lookup returns CDR1 SEHNR and CDR2 FQNEAQ (reference sequence). With 4 bases removed from V and 2 bases from J, the gap between germline ends came to 14 bases. Here the CDR3 DNA reads TGTGCCAGCAGCTCCATCCTGGTACAGCAAGAGACCCAGTACTTC. Translation gives CASSSILVQQETQYF.

This clonotype was picked up a small number of times. This rearrangement joins TRBV20-1 to TRBJ2-3; 9 positions agree with TRBD2. V was pared by 5 bases and J by 5 bases, with 14 bases of the junction left unmatched. The germline V gene has CDR1 DFQATT and CDR2 SNEGSKA (reference sequence). The CDR3 runs to 16 residues. Written as DNA, the CDR3 is TGCAGTGCTCCTAGACCACCGGGACTAGCTGTAGATACGCAGTATTTT. Its protein is CSAPRPPGLAVDTQYF.

In its sample, this clonotype was seen a few times. The rearrangement uses TRBV18 and TRBJ2-7; D gene ambiguous. Germline V lookup: CDR1 KGHSH, CDR2 LQKENI. The CDR3 totals 16 residues. V lost 4 bases and J 2 bases, leaving 18 bases between the germline ends. The CDR3 nucleotides read TGTGCCAGCTCACTCCCACCAAACCGGGTCCCCTACGAGCAGTACTTC. Translation gives CASSLPPNRVPYEQYF.

The V and J genes are TRBV7-3 and TRBJ1-1; TRBD1 aligns across 9 bases. The CDR3 contains 15 residues. Looked up from germline, CDR1 is SGHTA and CDR2 is FQGTGA. V shed 4 bases, J shed 4 bases, and the junction held 7 bases outside the gene matches. The CDR3 loop reads CASSSGQGSVTEAFF. The CDR3 DNA reads TGTGCCAGCAGCTCTGGACAGGGGTCGGTCACTGAAGCTTTCTTT. The full variable domain, rest sourced from reference TRBV7-3 and TRBJ1-1, is GAGVSQTPSNKVTEKGKYVELRCDPISGHTALYWYRQSLGQGPEFLIYFQGTGAADDSGLPNDRFFAVRPEGSVSTLKIQRTERGDSAVYLCASSSGQGSVTEAFFGQGTRLTVV.

The table lists this clonotype with a few counts. The chain recombines TRBV2 with TRBJ1-5; a weak D match, TRBD1 (6 bases). Germline V lookup: CDR1 SNHLY, CDR2 FYNNEI. V dropped 1 base and J dropped 5 bases, with 9 bases sitting between them. The CDR3 has 14 amino acids. The DNA of the CDR3 is TGTGCCAGCAGTGAAGGGGGGCAGTATCAGCCCCAGCATTTT. The encoded protein is CASSEGGQYQPQHF.

This clonotype was seen ten or more times. The V call is TRBV7-9, the J call TRBJ2-3, with a weak D call TRBD2 (6 bases). With 4 bases removed from V and 6 bases from J, the gap between germline ends came to 14 bases. This CDR3 is 14 amino acids long. Germline CDR1 SEHNR, CDR2 FQNEAQ (reference sequence). Here the CDR3 DNA reads TGTGCCAGCAGCTCGGGGGACTCGCCGGATACGCAGTATTTT. As protein: CASSSGDSPDTQYF.

The V gene is TRBV5-5, the J gene TRBJ2-1, with D tentatively TRBD2 (6 bases). This CDR3 has 15 residues. The ends were cut back, 1 base at V and 9 bases at J, with 17 bases in the middle. CDR1 and CDR2 (germline): SGHKS, YYEKEE (reference sequence). DNA of the CDR3: TGTGCCAGCAGCTTGTCAGGAGGGCCTTTACTTGAGCAGTTCTTC. It specifies CASSLSGGPLLEQFF.

This clonotype was found many times. The chain employs TRBV2 and TRBJ2-4; 11 bases are a match to TRBD2. Losses at the gene ends were 6 bases for V and 3 bases for J; bases not matched to a gene: 7. Germline CDR1 reads SNHLY; CDR2 reads FYNNEI. This CDR3 has 16 amino acids. CDR3 sequence (DNA): TGTGCCAGCAGGTTACTAGCGGGGGCCATCAAAAACATTCAGTACTTC. Its protein product is CASRLLAGAIKNIQYF.

Many counts were recorded for this clonotype. The V and J genes are TRBV20-1 and TRBJ2-1; 12 positions agree with TRBD2. The length of the CDR3 is 16 residues. CDR1 is DFQATT, CDR2 SNEGSKA, per germline (reference sequence). V lost 6 bases and J lost 0; bases outside the gene matches: 6. The CDR3 bases are TGCAGTGCGGGACTAGCGGGCCCAAGCTCCTACAATGAGCAGTTCTTC. As protein: CSAGLAGPSSYNEQFF.